These T cell receptor beta chains were read from a single sample in a study of blood T cell repertoires in COVID-19. Libraries were prepared by immunoSEQ multiplex PCR; TCRdb keeps only in-frame clonotypes and omits some of them. The sample includes 60,000 to 75,000 clones, around 87% of them seen just once. The sequenced sample consisted of peripheral blood. These receptors all come from a man in his fifties with active COVID-19. Both conserved end residues are part of each CDR3. A D gene is named only where the DNA matches it firmly. Rows give clone size only sometimes, using once, few, many, or a class for an expanded clone.

many	TRBV29-1	TRBJ2-3	.	17	CSVGLPLWKRITDTQYF	TGCAGCGTTGGCCTCCCCTTGTGGAAGCGGATCACAGATACGCAGTATTTT
once	TRBV4-3	TRBJ1-2	TRBD1	15	CASSQGEGAGYGYTF	TGCGCCAGCAGCCAAGGCGAGGGGGCGGGCTATGGCTACACCTTC
.	TRBV15	TRBJ1-1	.	18	CATSRDGAGYLGRTEAFF	TGTGCCACCAGCAGAGATGGTGCAGGCTACCTGGGGCGGACTGAAGCTTTCTTT
.	TRBV13	TRBJ2-1	.	14	CASSHSGTFREQFF	TGTGCCAGCAGCCACTCCGGGACATTCAGGGAGCAGTTCTTC
.	TRBV28	TRBJ2-3	TRBD1	16	CASNLPGQGIQDTQYF	TGTGCCAGCAATCTCCCGGGACAGGGAATCCAGGATACGCAGTATTTT
.	TRBV15	TRBJ1-1	TRBD1	16	CATSRRTGVKNTEAFF	TGTGCCACCAGCAGGAGGACAGGGGTTAAGAACACTGAAGCTTTCTTT
few	TRBV7-8	TRBJ1-2	TRBD1	18	CASSLGGLRTGPGYGYTF	TGTGCCAGCAGCTTAGGGGGTCTTAGGACAGGTCCGGGCTATGGCTACACCTTC
.	TRBV2	TRBJ2-1	TRBD2	16	CASTPGMAGGRGEQFF	TGTGCCAGCACCCCCGGGATGGCGGGAGGGCGGGGTGAGCAGTTCTTC
.	TRBV20-1	TRBJ1-4	.	9	CIRGEKLFF	TGCATCCGGGGTGAAAAACTGTTTTTT
.	TRBV24-1	TRBJ2-1	.	18	CATSDLGGGASIYNEQFF	TGTGCCACCAGTGATTTAGGCGGGGGCGCCTCAATTTACAATGAGCAGTTCTTC
.	TRBV5-1	TRBJ1-1	.	15	CASTQDGSRNTEAFF	TGCGCCAGCACCCAGGATGGATCGAGGAACACTGAAGCTTTCTTT
.	TRBV29-1	TRBJ2-1	TRBD2	14	CSVWGLAGNNEQFF	TGCAGCGTTTGGGGACTAGCGGGGAACAATGAGCAGTTCTTC
.	TRBV6-5	TRBJ1-2	TRBD1	14	CASTPDRGGYGYTF	TGTGCCAGCACTCCGGACAGGGGTGGCTATGGCTACACCTTC
.	TRBV7-9	TRBJ2-1	.	15	CASSFNRVRGDEQFF	TGTGCCAGCAGCTTTAACAGGGTTCGAGGGGATGAGCAGTTCTTC
.	TRBV28	TRBJ1-2	.	13	CASSPYTEYGYTF	TGTGCCAGCAGCCCCTATACAGAGTATGGCTACACCTTC
.	TRBV6-5	TRBJ1-5	TRBD1	14	CASSSDRGYQPQHF	TGTGCCAGCAGTTCGGACAGGGGGTATCAGCCCCAGCATTTT
.	TRBV25-1	TRBJ1-2	TRBD1	15	CASSPRTGNIYGYTF	TGTGCCAGCAGTCCACGGACAGGGAACATCTATGGCTACACCTTC
.	TRBV4-1	TRBJ2-3	.	13	CASSPVAALIRYF	TGCGCCAGCAGCCCCGTAGCGGCGCTGATTAGGTATTTT
.	TRBV27	TRBJ2-7	.	17	CASRALFGRGQVDEQYF	TGTGCCAGCAGGGCCCTTTTCGGTCGAGGGCAAGTCGACGAGCAGTACTTC
.	TRBV5-1	TRBJ1-1	TRBD1	19	CASSSGQGASLARNTEAFF	TGCGCCAGCAGTTCGGGACAGGGGGCATCGTTGGCACGGAACACTGAAGCTTTCTTT
once	TRBV7-2	TRBJ2-7	TRBD2	14	CASSRTSGNYEQYF	TGTGCCAGCAGCCGTACTAGCGGGAACTACGAGCAGTACTTC
.	TRBV6-6	TRBJ1-1	.	14	CASSYIGRNTEAFF	TGTGCCAGCAGTTACATTGGGAGGAACACTGAAGCTTTCTTT
once	TRBV7-2	TRBJ1-1	TRBD1	16	CASSLQGGQLNTEAFF	TGTGCCAGCAGCCTCCAGGGGGGACAGTTGAACACTGAAGCTTTCTTT
.	TRBV9	TRBJ1-3	.	17	CASSVEDWGAPGNTIYF	TGTGCCAGCAGCGTTGAAGACTGGGGCGCTCCAGGAAACACCATATATTTT
few	TRBV27	TRBJ2-7	TRBD1	14	CASSPGTGGYEQYF	TGTGCCAGCAGTCCTGGGACAGGGGGATACGAGCAGTACTTC
.	TRBV7-2	TRBJ2-4	.	16	CASSFRDTLAKNIQYF	TGTGCCAGCAGCTTCCGGGACACCTTAGCCAAAAACATTCAGTACTTC
.	TRBV6-2/TRBV6-3	TRBJ2-3	TRBD2	15	CASSYSSGMGDTQYF	TGTGCCAGCAGTTACTCGAGCGGGATGGGAGATACGCAGTATTTT
.	TRBV29-1	TRBJ2-3	.	14	CSVVSVGVTDTQYF	TGCAGCGTTGTGTCGGTTGGAGTTACAGATACGCAGTATTTT
.	TRBV4-2	TRBJ2-4	TRBD2	15	CASSQASGRAVIQYF	TGTGCCAGCAGCCAGGCCAGCGGGAGGGCGGTCATTCAGTACTTC
.	TRBV5-6	TRBJ2-4	.	12	CASRSEGNIQYF	TGTGCCAGCCGCTCGGAGGGAAACATTCAGTACTTC
once	TRBV24-1	TRBJ2-3	.	18	CATSGLTDSPWVTDTQYF	TGTGCCACCAGTGGACTCACGGACAGCCCTTGGGTCACAGATACGCAGTATTTT
.	TRBV4-3	TRBJ2-7	TRBD1	21	CASSLAISPTAGQEKTYEQYF	TGCGCCAGCAGCCTAGCTATTAGTCCCACTGCGGGACAGGAAAAAACCTACGAGCAGTACTTC
.	TRBV19	TRBJ1-5	.	16	CASSILAVLPGQPQHF	TGTGCCAGTAGTATTCTCGCCGTTCTCCCGGGACAGCCCCAGCATTTT
few	TRBV14	TRBJ2-7	TRBD1	14	CASSPRGLNYEQYF	TGTGCCAGCAGCCCCAGGGGGCTGAACTACGAGCAGTACTTC
.	TRBV19	TRBJ1-5	TRBD1	19	CASTNTLSTGGFSSQPQHF	TGTGCCAGTACCAATACGCTCTCGACAGGGGGGTTTTCAAGTCAGCCCCAGCATTTT
.	TRBV18	TRBJ1-2	.	15	CASSEPGQSNYGYTF	TGTGCCAGCTCAGAGCCAGGACAGAGCAACTATGGCTACACCTTC
.	TRBV2	TRBJ2-4	TRBD2	14	CASSASGGRGIQYF	TGTGCCAGCAGTGCAAGCGGCGGGAGGGGCATTCAGTACTTC
.	TRBV24-1	TRBJ2-1	TRBD2	16	CATSDLVASGYNEQFF	TGTGCCACCAGTGATTTGGTGGCTAGCGGGTACAATGAGCAGTTCTTC
few	TRBV9	TRBJ1-1	.	15	CASSETSHMNTEAFF	TGTGCCAGCAGCGAGACTTCACATATGAACACTGAAGCTTTCTTT
.	TRBV5-1	TRBJ1-2	TRBD1	14	CASSLGTGGSGYTF	TGCGCCAGCAGCTTGGGGACAGGGGGCTCTGGCTACACCTTC
.	TRBV4-2	TRBJ2-3	TRBD2	15	CASSQGGSGPDTQYF	TGTGCCAGCAGCCAAGGCGGGAGTGGGCCAGATACGCAGTATTTT
.	TRBV27	TRBJ1-1	.	16	CASSPKRPGWVTEAFF	TGTGCCAGCAGCCCTAAGCGACCAGGGTGGGTCACTGAAGCTTTCTTT
.	TRBV6-6	TRBJ2-7	.	13	CASTRGETGEQYF	TGTGCCAGCACCAGGGGGGAGACCGGCGAGCAGTACTTC
.	TRBV18	TRBJ2-2	TRBD2	14	CAVSGTAGTGELFF	TGTGCCGTTAGCGGGACCGCTGGCACCGGGGAGCTGTTTTTT
.	TRBV5-6	TRBJ2-3	TRBD2	15	CASSSPGGKTDTQYF	TGTGCCAGCAGCTCTCCGGGGGGAAAAACAGATACGCAGTATTTT
once	TRBV4-2	TRBJ2-1	TRBD2	17	CASSPGLAGEPYNEQFF	TGTGCCAGCAGCCCCGGACTAGCGGGAGAGCCCTACAATGAGCAGTTCTTC
.	TRBV7-3	TRBJ1-1	.	15	CASSLTGGRGTEAFF	TGTGCCAGCAGCTTAACAGGGGGTCGAGGCACTGAAGCTTTCTTT
once	TRBV5-8	TRBJ2-7	TRBD2	15	CASTSSGLAGQEQYF	TGTGCCAGCACGTCATCGGGACTAGCGGGCCAGGAGCAGTACTTC
once	TRBV5-1	TRBJ2-7	.	15	CASSLDDGHGIQQYF	TGCGCCAGCAGCTTGGATGACGGACATGGGATTCAGCAGTACTTC
.	TRBV28	TRBJ1-6	TRBD1	15	CATTSPGTGNSPLHF	TGTGCCACCACCTCGCCCGGGACAGGGAATTCACCCCTCCACTTT
.	TRBV15	TRBJ2-6	TRBD1	16	CATSRDRVPGANVLTF	TGTGCCACCAGCAGGGACAGGGTCCCTGGGGCCAACGTCCTGACTTTC
.	TRBV5-8	TRBJ2-1	TRBD1	15	CASSLGTGVFNEQFF	TGTGCCAGCAGCTTGGGCACAGGGGTATTCAATGAGCAGTTCTTC
.	TRBV4-2	TRBJ1-2	TRBD1	16	CASSQEGSGGDYGYTF	TGTGCCAGCAGCCAAGAAGGATCAGGGGGAGACTATGGCTACACCTTC
.	TRBV11-3	TRBJ1-1	.	14	CASSLGARNTEAFF	TGTGCCAGCAGCTTAGGGGCCAGGAACACTGAAGCTTTCTTT
.	TRBV19	TRBJ2-1	TRBD1	17	CASSTTRDRGARARQFF	TGTGCCAGTAGTACTACTCGGGACAGGGGAGCTCGGGCCCGGCAGTTCTTC
.	TRBV19	TRBJ1-5	.	16	CASTMGGVVGNQPQHF	TGTGCCAGTACCATGGGGGGGGTGGTGGGCAATCAGCCCCAGCATTTT
.	TRBV28	TRBJ1-2	.	14	CASSSLRGIYGYTF	TGTGCCAGCAGCTCCCTCCGGGGTATCTATGGCTACACCTTC
.	TRBV11-2	TRBJ2-6	TRBD2	17	CASRGLAGPSGANVLTF	TGTGCCAGCAGAGGGCTAGCGGGACCCTCTGGGGCCAACGTCCTGACTTTC
once	TRBV11-2	TRBJ2-2	.	16	CASSSLGAANTGELFF	TGTGCCAGCAGTTCCCTTGGGGCCGCGAACACCGGGGAGCTGTTTTTT